The 11 T cell receptor beta chains below come from one sample, sequenced in a study of blood T cell repertoires in COVID-19. Clones were sequenced by immunoSEQ multiplex PCR, and TCRdb holds only the in-frame ones, with some missing. The sample comprises roughly 180,000 clones, about 85% of which are singletons, and 5.5% to 8% rests with the top ten. The sample taken for sequencing was peripheral blood. The receptors shown here come from an elderly man with COVID-19, enrolled during active disease.

The chain uses TRBV19 and TRBJ2-4; 11 bases map to TRBD2. Trimming removed 3 bases from V and 6 bases from J; junction bases left unmatched: 10. Germline V gene data show CDR1 as LNHDA and CDR2 as SQIVND (reference sequence). The CDR3 totals 17 residues. CDR3 sequence (DNA): TGTGCCAGTAGTATCGTGCTAGCGGGGGGACCTGTAAACATTCAGTACTTC. It specifies CASSIVLAGGPVNIQYF.

The chain is built from TRBV3-1 (or the pseudogene TRBV3-2) and TRBJ1-1; D gene ambiguous. The germline CDR1 and CDR2 sequences are LGHDT and YNNKEL (reference sequence). The V end lost 2 bases, the J end lost 6 bases, and 7 bases lay between the germline ends. The CDR3 is 12 amino acids. The chain's CDR3 is CASSQTESEAFF. CDR3 bases: TGTGCCAGCAGCCAAACAGAGTCTGAAGCTTTCTTT.

The chain couples TRBV27 to TRBJ1-5; TRBD1 aligns across 7 bases. CDR1 and CDR2 from the germline V gene are MNHEY and SMNVEV (reference sequence). This CDR3 comprises 13 residues. J gave up 6 bases and V 3 bases, and 2 bases lay outside the gene matches. CDR3 sequence reads: CASSLTGFQPQHF. In DNA, the CDR3 is TGTGCCAGCAGTTTGACAGGGTTTCAGCCCCAGCATTTT.

CDR3 amino acids: CASSPTGANYGYTF. The CDR3 bases are TGTGCCAGTAGTCCCACAGGGGCAAACTATGGCTACACCTTC. The rearrangement joins TRBV19 to TRBJ1-2, with 7 nucleotides matching TRBD1. The ends lost 5 bases at V and 2 bases at J; junction bases unmatched: 5. CDR3 length: 14 amino acids. Germline CDR1 LNHDA, CDR2 SQIVND (reference sequence).

In this sample, this clone turned up once. The chain joins TRBV12-3 or TRBV12-4 to TRBJ1-3; possibly TRBD1 for D (6 bases). Trimming took 8 bases from V and 4 from J, leaving 12 bases between them. This CDR3 spans 13 amino acids. The CDR3 region is CASRTGTGNTIYF. DNA of the CDR3: TGTGCCAGCCGAACCGGGACAGGAAACACCATATATTTT.

With respect to this clone: At one of its ends the junction is not consistent with the germline gene, which may arise from a read error. The chain is built from TRBV9 and TRBJ1-5; 9 positions agree with TRBD1. CDR3 length: 15 residues. Germline V gene sequence: CDR1 SGDLS, CDR2 YYNGEE. The CDR3 region has the DNA TGTGCCGGCAGCGTAGAAGGACAGGGGAATCAGCCCCAGCATTTT. Its protein is CAGSVEGQGNQPQHF.

In this sample, this clone turned up a few times. This sequence joins TRBV6-6 and TRBJ1-2, with 9 bases lining up with TRBD1. The CDR3 runs to 13 residues. Germline V gene data show CDR1 as MNHNY and CDR2 as SVGAGI (reference sequence). V trimming: 11 bases; J trimming: 6 bases; junction bases outside the gene matches: 10. Here the CDR3 DNA reads TGTGCCTGCATAGGGACAGGGCGCAATGGCTACACCTTC. Its translation is CACIGTGRNGYTF.

The chain uses TRBV6-5 and TRBJ2-7; maybe TRBD1 (6 bases). Germline-derived CDR1 and CDR2 are MNHEY and SVGAGI. V lost 5 bases and J 4 bases, leaving 9 bases between the germline ends. The CDR3 spans 12 residues. The CDR3 DNA sequence: TGTGCCAGCAGTAACAGGGAATACGAGCAGTACTTC. This codes for CASSNREYEQYF.

This chain joins TRBV18 and TRBJ1-5; 9 nucleotides line up with TRBD1. CDR3 size: 14 residues. With 4 bases clipped from V and 7 bases from J, the junction kept 5 bases outside the gene matches. The germline CDR1 and CDR2 sequences are KGHSH and LQKENI. This chain's CDR3 is CASSLGQGGQPQHF. DNA of the CDR3: TGTGCCAGCTCACTGGGACAGGGTGGCCAGCCCCAGCATTTT. Full variable domain (remainder filled in from reference TRBV18 and TRBJ1-5): NAGVMQNPRHLVRRRGQEARLRCSPMKGHSHVYWYRQLPEEGLKFMVYLQKENIIDESGMPKERFSAEFPKEGPSILRIQQVVRGDSAAYFCASSLGQGGQPQHFGDGTRLSIL.

This chain links TRBV7-6 with TRBJ1-5; D is perhaps TRBD1 (5 bases). Germline V gene lookup returns CDR1 SGHVS and CDR2 FNYEAQ. The CDR3 sequence is 15 residues long. Trimming stripped 6 bases from V and 0 bases from J, with 12 bases between. The CDR3 loop is CASSQDSFSNQPQHF. The DNA for the CDR3 is TGTGCCAGCAGTCAAGACAGCTTTAGCAATCAGCCCCAGCATTTT.

To note about this clone: In the same sample, other DNA sequences code for this CDR3. The V and J genes are TRBV12-3 or TRBV12-4 and TRBJ1-1, with a possible D match to TRBD1 (5 bases). The CDR3 is 13 residues long. V was clipped by 6 bases and J by 4 bases, with 12 bases between them. The CDR3 DNA sequence: TGTGCCAGCAGCCTGGGGGGGGGCACTGAAGCTTTCTTT. Its protein product is CASSLGGGTEAFF.